These 19 T cell receptor beta chains were sequenced from one sample in a study of blood T cell repertoires in COVID-19. Sequencing was performed with immunoSEQ multiplex PCR; in TCRdb, only in-frame clones are kept and a portion is missing. In the table there are about 210,000 clones, 75% to 85% of which are singletons. Specimen: peripheral blood. These TCRs come from a middle-aged man with active or convalescent COVID-19.

This chain uses TRBV18 with TRBJ2-2, with 8 positions matching TRBD1. Germline trimming cut 3 bases from V and 7 bases from J; bases unmatched to any gene: 10. CDR1 is KGHSH and CDR2 is LQKENI in the germline V gene. The CDR3 has 16 residues. For the CDR3, the DNA is TGTGCCAGCTCACCGCGACAGGGGACACGCGGCGGGGAGCTGTTTTTT. It specifies CASSPRQGTRGGELFF.

The chain joins TRBV14 to TRBJ2-3; D is unresolved. CDR1 and CDR2 (germline): SGHDN, FVKESK. The CDR3 is made up of 16 amino acids. Trimming took 4 bases from V and 2 from J, leaving 16 bases between them. CDR3 region: CASSPPRVLPTDTQYF. In DNA form, the CDR3 reads TGTGCCAGCAGCCCCCCGAGAGTCTTACCCACAGATACGCAGTATTTT.

This chain uses TRBV7-9 with TRBJ2-3; possibly TRBD1 for D (6 bases). V lost 1 base and J lost 7, with 27 bases in between. Germline V gene lookup returns CDR1 SEHNR and CDR2 FQNEAQ (reference sequence). The length of the CDR3 is 19 residues. In DNA, the CDR3 is TGTGCCAGCAGCTTAGGCGGCCGGGACACGTCCACGCTAGGTTATACGCAGTATTTT. It codes for CASSLGGRDTSTLGYTQYF.

The V and J genes are TRBV4-3 and TRBJ2-1; a weak D match, TRBD2 (6 bases). The CDR3 is 13 amino acids. Deletions cut 2 bases from V and 7 bases from J, with 9 bases between. Germline V gives CDR1 LGHNA, CDR2 YSLEER. The CDR3 DNA reads TGCGCCAGCAGCCAAAAGGAGGGAAATGAGCAGTTCTTC. It codes for CASSQKEGNEQFF.

This chain links TRBV5-1 with TRBJ1-2; D perhaps matches TRBD1 (5 bases). V was cut by 1 base and J by 7 bases, with 17 bases left in between. CDR3 size: 15 residues. CDR1 is SGHRS and CDR2 is YFSETQ in the germline V gene. The CDR3 is CASSLTHGTGSGYTF. The CDR3 coding sequence is TGCGCCAGCAGCTTGACCCACGGGACTGGGAGTGGCTACACCTTC.

The gene calls are TRBV2 and TRBJ2-2; perhaps TRBD1 as D (6 bases). Trimming took 5 bases from V and 5 from J, leaving 9 bases between them. The germline V gene has CDR1 SNHLY and CDR2 FYNNEI. The CDR3 covers 13 residues. CDR3 sequence (DNA): TGTGCCAGCAGTTACACAGGGACCGGGGAGCTGTTTTTT. Translated, it gives CASSYTGTGELFF.

The V and J genes are TRBV7-2 and TRBJ1-2, with 10 bases aligning to TRBD1. Trimming cost V 5 bases and J 4 bases; bases outside gene matches: 7. In germline, CDR1 is SGHTA, CDR2 FQGNSA. The CDR3 consists of 15 residues. Here the CDR3 reads CASSPEGQGIYGYTF. In nucleotides, the CDR3 is TGTGCCAGCAGCCCGGAGGGACAGGGGATCTATGGCTACACCTTC.

This rearrangement joins TRBV4-1 to TRBJ2-7; weak D call: TRBD1 (6 bases). Trimming pared 3 bases from V and 0 bases from J, leaving 12 bases between. CDR3 length: 15 amino acids. Germline CDR1 reads MGHRA; CDR2 reads YSYEKL. CDR3 in DNA: TGCGCCAGCAGCCATGACACAGGGAGCTCCTACGAGCAGTACTTC. This gives the protein CASSHDTGSSYEQYF.

The rearrangement links TRBV5-1 to TRBJ2-2, with D tentatively TRBD1 (5 bases). Trimming removed 1 base from V and 3 bases from J, with 7 bases in between. Per the germline V gene, CDR1 is SGHRS and CDR2 is YFSETQ. The CDR3 is made up of 14 amino acids. The CDR3 loop is CASSLTGYTGELFF. The CDR3 region has the DNA TGCGCCAGCAGCTTGACAGGATACACCGGGGAGCTGTTTTTT. Drawing the rest from reference TRBV5-1 and TRBJ2-2, the complete variable domain is KAGVTQTPRYLIKTRGQQVTLSCSPISGHRSVSWYQQTPGQGLQFLFEYFSETQRNKGNFPGRFSGRQFSNSRSEMNVSTLELGDSALYLCASSLTGYTGELFFGEGSRLTVL.

This clone has a single count. The V call is TRBV7-9, the J call TRBJ2-2; weak D call: TRBD1 (6 bases). Germline CDR1 is SEHNR and CDR2 is FQNEAQ (reference sequence). The V end was cut by 3 bases, the J end by 2 bases, with 10 bases between. This CDR3 comprises 15 residues. The CDR3 nucleotides read TGTGCCAGCAGCTTGGCGACAGGAAACACCGGGGAGCTGTTTTTT. The encoded protein is CASSLATGNTGELFF.

The chain employs TRBV16 and TRBJ2-1, with a tentative D call TRBD2 (5 bases). The germline V gene encodes CDR1 KGHSY and CDR2 FQNENV. The CDR3 is made up of 13 amino acids. The V end was cut by 5 bases, the J end by 1 base, with 6 bases between. The CDR3 loop reads CASSWESYNEQFF. CDR3 in DNA: TGTGCCAGCAGCTGGGAGTCCTACAATGAGCAGTTCTTC.

V usage is TRBV3-1 (or the pseudogene TRBV3-2) and J usage is TRBJ2-7; no clear D gene. The CDR3 covers 12 residues. Trimming took 0 bases from V and 3 from J, leaving 3 bases between them. Germline CDR1 is LGHDT and CDR2 is YNNKEL (reference sequence). CDR3 sequence: CASSQDLYEQYV. The CDR3 nucleotides are TGTGCCAGCAGCCAAGATCTCTACGAGCAGTACGTC.

This sequence joins TRBV7-2 and TRBJ2-1; 8 bases are shared with TRBD2. This CDR3 spans 16 amino acids. V was pared by 2 bases and J by 8 bases, with 11 bases of the junction left unmatched. Germline V CDR1 and CDR2: SGHTA, FQGNSA. The CDR3 bases are TGTGCCAGCAGCTTATATTTAACGAGCGGGGGAGATGAGCAGTTCTTC. It encodes CASSLYLTSGGDEQFF.

The rearrangement joins TRBV15 to TRBJ1-1; D possibly corresponds to TRBD1 (5 bases). Trimming removed 1 base from V and 3 bases from J, with 6 bases in between. The CDR3 covers 13 residues. Germline lookup yields CDR1 LNHNV and CDR2 YYDKDF (reference sequence). CDR3 DNA sequence: TGTGCCACCAGCAGAGGCAGGGACACTGAAGCTTTCTTT. Its translation: CATSRGRDTEAFF.

The J gene is TRBJ1-1, the V gene TRBV28, with 8 bases that match TRBD1. Germline V gives CDR1 MDHEN, CDR2 SYDVKM. J lost 5 bases, V lost 5 bases, and 7 bases had no gene match. There are 14 residues in the CDR3. As DNA, the CDR3 is TGTGCCAGCAGTACCGACAGGGGAAGTACTGAAGCTTTCTTT. Residues: CASSTDRGSTEAFF. The whole variable domain, filled in from reference TRBV28 and TRBJ1-1, reads DVKVTQSSRYLVKRTGEKVFLECVQDMDHENMFWYRQDPGLGLRLIYFSYDVKMKEKGDIPEGYSVSREKKERFSLILESASTNQTSMYLCASSTDRGSTEAFFGQGTRLTVV.

This clone has just one count. The rearrangement links TRBV4-1 to TRBJ1-5, with 9 bases aligning to TRBD1. This CDR3 spans 15 amino acids. From germline, CDR1 is MGHRA and CDR2 YSYEKL. The V gene end was trimmed by 2 bases and the J gene end by 6 bases; junction bases not matched to a gene: 5. The CDR3 loop reads CASSQSGTGPQPQHF. The CDR3 bases are TGCGCCAGCAGCCAATCCGGGACAGGGCCTCAGCCCCAGCATTTT.

The chain carries TRBV6-5 and TRBJ1-4; no firm D call. The ends were cut back, 6 bases at V and 3 bases at J, with 11 bases in the middle. Germline CDR1 reads MNHEY; CDR2 reads SVGAGI. The CDR3 is made up of 14 amino acids. The chain's CDR3 is CASRGNSPNEKLFF. DNA of the CDR3: TGTGCCAGCAGAGGTAACAGCCCTAATGAAAAACTGTTTTTT.

The CDR3 coding sequence is TGTGCCAGCAGCTTATCACTAGCGGGAGGGCATAATGAGCAGTTCTTC. This codes for CASSLSLAGGHNEQFF. The rearrangement uses TRBV7-9 and TRBJ2-1; TRBD2 agrees at 13 bases. Germline lookup yields CDR1 SEHNR and CDR2 FQNEAQ (reference sequence). The V and J ends lost 2 bases and 7 bases, in that order; junction bases with no gene match: 5. The CDR3 runs to 16 residues.

This clone was observed a few times. The chain uses TRBV2 and TRBJ1-5; 8 bases align to TRBD1. This CDR3 contains 18 residues. The germline V gene has CDR1 SNHLY and CDR2 FYNNEI. V lost 7 bases and J lost 2; bases outside the gene matches: 16. DNA for the CDR3: TGTGCCAGCACTGACTCCCCGGCAGGGGGCTGGGGCAATCAGCCCCAGCATTTT. It encodes CASTDSPAGGWGNQPQHF.